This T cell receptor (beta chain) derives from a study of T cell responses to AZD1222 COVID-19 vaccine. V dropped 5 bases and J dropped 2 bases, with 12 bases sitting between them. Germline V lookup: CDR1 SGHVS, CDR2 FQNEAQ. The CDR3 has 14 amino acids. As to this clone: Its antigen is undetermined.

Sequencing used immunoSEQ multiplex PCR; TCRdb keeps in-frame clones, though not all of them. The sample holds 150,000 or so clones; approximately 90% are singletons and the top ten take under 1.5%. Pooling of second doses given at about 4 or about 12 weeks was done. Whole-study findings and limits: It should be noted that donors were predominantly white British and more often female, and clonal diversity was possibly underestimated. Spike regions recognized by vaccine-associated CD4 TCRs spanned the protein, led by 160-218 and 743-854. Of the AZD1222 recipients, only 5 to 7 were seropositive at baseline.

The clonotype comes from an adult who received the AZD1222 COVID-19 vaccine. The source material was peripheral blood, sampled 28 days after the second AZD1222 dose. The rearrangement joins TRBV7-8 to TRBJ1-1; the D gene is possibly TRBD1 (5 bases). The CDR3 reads CASSPGTANTEAFF. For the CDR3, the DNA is TGTGCCAGCAGCCCCGGGACGGCCAACACTGAAGCTTTCTTT.